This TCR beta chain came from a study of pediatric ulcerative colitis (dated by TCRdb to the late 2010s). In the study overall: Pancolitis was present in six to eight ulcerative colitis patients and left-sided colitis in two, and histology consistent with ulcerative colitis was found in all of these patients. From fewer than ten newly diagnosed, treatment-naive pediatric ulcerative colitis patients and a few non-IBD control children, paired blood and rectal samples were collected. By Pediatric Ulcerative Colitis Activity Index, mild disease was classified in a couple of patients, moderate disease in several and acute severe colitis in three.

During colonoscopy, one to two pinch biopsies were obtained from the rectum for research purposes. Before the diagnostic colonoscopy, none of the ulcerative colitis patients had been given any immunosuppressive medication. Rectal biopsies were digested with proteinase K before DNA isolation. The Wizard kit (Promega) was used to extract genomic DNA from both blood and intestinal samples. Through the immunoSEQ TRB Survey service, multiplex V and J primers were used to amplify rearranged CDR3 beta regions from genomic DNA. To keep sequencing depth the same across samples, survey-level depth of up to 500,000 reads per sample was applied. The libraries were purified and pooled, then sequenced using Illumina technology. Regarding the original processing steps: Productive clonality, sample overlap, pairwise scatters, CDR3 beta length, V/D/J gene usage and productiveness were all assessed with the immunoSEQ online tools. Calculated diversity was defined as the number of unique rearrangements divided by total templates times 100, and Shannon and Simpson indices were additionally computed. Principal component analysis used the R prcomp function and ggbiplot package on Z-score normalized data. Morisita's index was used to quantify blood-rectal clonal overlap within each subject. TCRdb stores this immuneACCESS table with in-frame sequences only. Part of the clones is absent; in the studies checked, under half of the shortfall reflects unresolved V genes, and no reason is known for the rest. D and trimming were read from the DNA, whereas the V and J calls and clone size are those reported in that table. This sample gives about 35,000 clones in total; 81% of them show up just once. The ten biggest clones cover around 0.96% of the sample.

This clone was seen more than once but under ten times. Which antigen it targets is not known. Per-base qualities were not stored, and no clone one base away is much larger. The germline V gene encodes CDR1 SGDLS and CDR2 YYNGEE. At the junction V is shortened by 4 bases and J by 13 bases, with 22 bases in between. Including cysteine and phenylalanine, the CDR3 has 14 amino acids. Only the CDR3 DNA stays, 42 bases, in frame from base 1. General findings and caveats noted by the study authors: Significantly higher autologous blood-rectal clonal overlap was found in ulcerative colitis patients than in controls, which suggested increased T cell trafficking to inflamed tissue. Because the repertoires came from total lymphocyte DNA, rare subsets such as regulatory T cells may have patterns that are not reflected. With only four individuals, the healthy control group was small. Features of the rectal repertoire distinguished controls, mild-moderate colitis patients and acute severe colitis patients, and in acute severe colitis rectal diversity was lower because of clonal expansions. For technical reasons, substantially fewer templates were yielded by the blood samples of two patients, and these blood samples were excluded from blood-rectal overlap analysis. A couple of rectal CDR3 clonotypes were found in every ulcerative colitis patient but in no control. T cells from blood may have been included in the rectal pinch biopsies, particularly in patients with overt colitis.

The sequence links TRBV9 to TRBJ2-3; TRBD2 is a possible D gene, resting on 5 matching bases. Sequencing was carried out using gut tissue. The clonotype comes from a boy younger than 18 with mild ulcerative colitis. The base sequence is TGTGCCAGCAGCCCAAGGGAGCGGTCTGCCATGGAGTATTTT. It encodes CASSPRERSAMEYF.